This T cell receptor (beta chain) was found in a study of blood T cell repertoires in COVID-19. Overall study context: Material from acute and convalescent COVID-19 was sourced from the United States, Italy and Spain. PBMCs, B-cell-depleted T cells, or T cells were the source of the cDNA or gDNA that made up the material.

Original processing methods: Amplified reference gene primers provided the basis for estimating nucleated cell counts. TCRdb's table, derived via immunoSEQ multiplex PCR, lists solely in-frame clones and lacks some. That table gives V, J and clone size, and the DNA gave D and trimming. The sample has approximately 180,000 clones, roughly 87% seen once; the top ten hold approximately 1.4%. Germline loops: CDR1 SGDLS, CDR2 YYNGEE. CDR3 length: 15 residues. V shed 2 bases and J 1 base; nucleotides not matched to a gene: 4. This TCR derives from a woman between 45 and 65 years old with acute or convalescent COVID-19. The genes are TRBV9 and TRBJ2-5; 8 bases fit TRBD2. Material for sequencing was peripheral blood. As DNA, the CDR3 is TGTGCCAGCAGCGTCCTCGGGGGGGCCCAAGAGACCCAGTACTTC. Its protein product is CASSVLGGAQETQYF.